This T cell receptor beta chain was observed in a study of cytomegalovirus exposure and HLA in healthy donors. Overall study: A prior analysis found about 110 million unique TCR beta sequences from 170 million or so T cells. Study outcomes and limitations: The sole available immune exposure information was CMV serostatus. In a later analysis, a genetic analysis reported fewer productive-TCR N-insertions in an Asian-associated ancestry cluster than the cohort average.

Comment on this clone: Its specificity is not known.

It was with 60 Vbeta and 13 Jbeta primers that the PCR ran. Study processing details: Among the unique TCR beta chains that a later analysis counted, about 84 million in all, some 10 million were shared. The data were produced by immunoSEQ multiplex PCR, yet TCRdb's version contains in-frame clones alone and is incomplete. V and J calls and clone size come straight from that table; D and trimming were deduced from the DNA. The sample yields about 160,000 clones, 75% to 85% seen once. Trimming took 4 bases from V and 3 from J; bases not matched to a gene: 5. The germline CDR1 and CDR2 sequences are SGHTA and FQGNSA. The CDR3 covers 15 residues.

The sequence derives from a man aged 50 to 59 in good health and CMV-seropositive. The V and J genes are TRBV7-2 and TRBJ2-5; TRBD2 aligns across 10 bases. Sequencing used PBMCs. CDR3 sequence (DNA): TGTGCCAGCAGCTCAGATCTAGCGGGAGAAGAGACCCAGTACTTC. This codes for CASSSDLAGEETQYF.